A selection of T cell receptor beta chains follows, all from one sample in a study of shared clonotypes between healthy human individuals. Sequenced by immunoSEQ multiplex PCR; TCRdb stores in-frame clones only, minus some. The sample lists under 2.5 million clones, approximately 90% seen once, with approximately 0.39% in the top ten. The sample was naive CD4+ T cells from PBMCs. These receptors all come from a man aged 18 to 29 in good health. Some clones in this sample may be carry-over from other donors' samples. Each CDR3 is given with its conserved first and last residue. The D gene is left open where the match is weak. Size is stated for part of the rows, as once, few or many counts, or as a class when the clone is expanded.

clone size: .; J gene: TRBJ2-5; V gene: TRBV18; D gene: TRBD1; CDR3 protein: CATSRIPQGAETQYF; CDR3 DNA: TGTGCCACATCACGGATCCCTCAGGGGGCTGAGACCCAGTACTTC
clone size: .; J gene: TRBJ2-5; V gene: TRBV7-9; D gene: TRBD2; CDR3 protein: CASSLGGSGHGAQYF; CDR3 DNA: TGTGCCAGCAGCTTAGGAGGTAGCGGGCATGGGGCCCAGTACTTC
clone size: .; J gene: TRBJ1-1; V gene: TRBV10-3; D gene: .; CDR3 protein: CAISPAISGFNTEAFF; CDR3 DNA: TGTGCCATCAGCCCTGCTATCTCAGGGTTTAACACTGAAGCTTTCTTT
clone size: .; J gene: TRBJ1-4; V gene: TRBV2; D gene: .; CDR3 protein: CASNQLGGGEKLFF; CDR3 DNA: TGTGCCAGCAACCAGCTTGGGGGCGGTGAAAAACTGTTTTTT
clone size: .; J gene: TRBJ2-5; V gene: TRBV5-1; D gene: .; CDR3 protein: CASSSYPGSQETQYF; CDR3 DNA: TGCGCCAGCAGCTCCTATCCCGGGAGCCAAGAGACCCAGTACTTC
clone size: .; J gene: TRBJ1-5; V gene: TRBV4-2; D gene: .; CDR3 protein: CASSQDGQMDQPQHF; CDR3 DNA: TGTGCCAGCAGCCAAGATGGACAGATGGATCAGCCCCAGCATTTT
clone size: .; J gene: TRBJ2-3; V gene: TRBV7-3; D gene: TRBD2; CDR3 protein: CASSLTFGGRSADTQYF; CDR3 DNA: TGTGCCAGCAGCTTAACGTTTGGCGGGAGAAGCGCAGATACGCAGTATTTT
clone size: .; J gene: TRBJ2-5; V gene: TRBV2; D gene: TRBD2; CDR3 protein: CASGLAFETQYF; CDR3 DNA: TGTGCCAGCGGACTAGCTTTTGAGACCCAGTACTTC
clone size: .; J gene: TRBJ2-7; V gene: TRBV10-3; D gene: .; CDR3 protein: CATKDPAYEQYF; CDR3 DNA: TGTGCCACCAAAGACCCAGCCTACGAGCAGTACTTC
clone size: .; J gene: TRBJ2-7; V gene: TRBV15; D gene: .; CDR3 protein: CATASGQGLIYEQYF; CDR3 DNA: TGTGCCACCGCAAGCGGGCAGGGGCTGATCTACGAGCAGTACTTC
clone size: once; J gene: TRBJ2-7; V gene: TRBV18; D gene: .; CDR3 protein: CASSPPISGRLYEQYF; CDR3 DNA: TGTGCCAGCTCACCACCGATTAGCGGCCGACTCTACGAGCAGTACTTC
clone size: .; J gene: TRBJ1-5; V gene: TRBV7-2; D gene: TRBD1; CDR3 protein: CASSAGGAGQPQHF; CDR3 DNA: TGTGCCAGCAGCGCAGGGGGCGCAGGGCAGCCCCAGCATTTT
clone size: .; J gene: TRBJ2-1; V gene: TRBV11-3; D gene: .; CDR3 protein: CASSLGQVPNEQFF; CDR3 DNA: TGTGCCAGCAGCTTAGGACAGGTCCCCAATGAGCAGTTCTTC
clone size: once; J gene: TRBJ2-5; V gene: TRBV5-1; D gene: .; CDR3 protein: CASSSGGTTNQETQYF; CDR3 DNA: TGCGCCAGCAGCTCAGGGGGGACTACCAACCAAGAGACCCAGTACTTC
clone size: .; J gene: TRBJ1-3; V gene: TRBV7-7; D gene: TRBD1; CDR3 protein: CASSNGQGGGNTIYF; CDR3 DNA: TGTGCCAGCAGCAATGGACAGGGGGGTGGAAACACCATATATTTT
clone size: .; J gene: TRBJ1-3; V gene: TRBV2; D gene: .; CDR3 protein: CASTSQIGNTIYF; CDR3 DNA: TGTGCCAGCACCTCCCAAATTGGAAACACCATATATTTT
clone size: .; J gene: TRBJ1-1; V gene: TRBV2; D gene: .; CDR3 protein: CASTLVNTEAFF; CDR3 DNA: TGTGCCAGCACGCTGGTGAACACTGAAGCTTTCTTT
clone size: .; J gene: TRBJ1-6; V gene: TRBV4-1; D gene: TRBD1; CDR3 protein: CASSKRDREANSPLHF; CDR3 DNA: TGCGCCAGCAGCAAGAGAGACAGGGAAGCTAATTCACCCCTCCACTTT
clone size: few; J gene: TRBJ2-1; V gene: TRBV4-1; D gene: TRBD2; CDR3 protein: CASSSPGLAVVSSYNEQFF; CDR3 DNA: TGCGCCAGCAGCTCCCCGGGACTAGCAGTCGTGAGCTCCTACAATGAGCAGTTCTTC
clone size: .; J gene: TRBJ2-1; V gene: TRBV5-1; D gene: .; CDR3 protein: CASSVGSSYNEQFF; CDR3 DNA: TGCGCCAGCAGCGTGGGTAGCTCCTACAATGAGCAGTTCTTC
clone size: .; J gene: TRBJ1-5; V gene: TRBV25-1; D gene: .; CDR3 protein: CASQGGGSNQPQHF; CDR3 DNA: TGTGCCAGCCAAGGGGGGGGTAGCAATCAGCCCCAGCATTTT
clone size: few; J gene: TRBJ1-5; V gene: TRBV18; D gene: TRBD1; CDR3 protein: CASSPLQGERAQHF; CDR3 DNA: TGTGCCAGCTCACCACTACAGGGGGAAAGGGCCCAGCATTTT
clone size: .; J gene: TRBJ2-2; V gene: TRBV7-9; D gene: TRBD2; CDR3 protein: CASSLVTSGNTGELFF; CDR3 DNA: TGTGCCAGCAGCTTAGTTACTAGCGGGAACACCGGGGAGCTGTTTTTT
clone size: .; J gene: TRBJ2-5; V gene: TRBV7-8; D gene: TRBD1; CDR3 protein: CASSLDRGVQRTQYF; CDR3 DNA: TGTGCCAGCAGCTTAGACAGGGGGGTACAGAGGACCCAGTACTTC
clone size: .; J gene: TRBJ1-2; V gene: TRBV28; D gene: TRBD1; CDR3 protein: CASSLPGTGEAYGYTF; CDR3 DNA: TGTGCCAGCAGTTTACCCGGGACAGGGGAGGCCTATGGCTACACCTTC
clone size: .; J gene: TRBJ2-5; V gene: TRBV7-2; D gene: TRBD2; CDR3 protein: CASSPEIRGLDIYGETQYF; CDR3 DNA: TGTGCCAGCAGCCCGGAAATCCGGGGACTAGATATTTATGGGGAGACCCAGTACTTC
clone size: .; J gene: TRBJ2-1; V gene: TRBV7-2; D gene: .; CDR3 protein: CASTFRYEQFF; CDR3 DNA: TGTGCCAGCACTTTTCGCTATGAGCAGTTCTTC
clone size: .; J gene: TRBJ2-7; V gene: TRBV28; D gene: TRBD1; CDR3 protein: CASSFAQNPGQGAYEQYF; CDR3 DNA: TGTGCCAGCAGTTTCGCGCAGAACCCGGGACAGGGGGCCTACGAGCAGTACTTC